These 9 T cell receptor beta chains were sequenced from one sample in a study of blood T cells in healthy people across ages. PCR was performed a second time for 7 to 11 cycles using a sample-barcoded 5' primer and a J-beta primer mix. TCRdb re-analysed the 5' RACE reads in MiXCR, keeping a single row per CDR3 protein. The sample records fewer than 950,000 distinct CDR3 sequences, about 34% being singletons. Sequencing used blood. These receptors were collected from a man between 18 and 29 years old in good health.

CDR3 sequence: CASSLFPTHNEQFF. The CDR3 region has the DNA TGTGCCAGCAGCTTATTTCCAACTCACAATGAGCAGTTCTTC. This chain links TRBV11-2 with TRBJ2-1; unclear D gene. V lost 2 bases to trimming and J lost 5 bases, with 10 bases between them. CDR1 is SGHAT, CDR2 FQNNGV, per germline. The CDR3 runs 14 residues. Complete variable domain (other parts from reference TRBV11-2 and TRBJ2-1): EAGVAQSPRYKIIEKRQSVAFWCNPISGHATLYWYQQILGQGPKLLIQFQNNGVVDDSQLPKDRFSAERLKGVDSTLKIQPAKLEDSAVYLCASSLFPTHNEQFFGPGTRLTVL.

The gene calls are TRBV20-1 and TRBJ2-3; the D is unclear. CDR3 length: 12 residues. The ends were cut back, 0 bases at V and 3 bases at J, with 4 bases in the middle. CDR1 is DFQATT, CDR2 SNEGSKA, per germline (reference sequence). Here the CDR3 reads CSAREDTDTQYF. The CDR3 nucleotides are TGCAGTGCTAGAGAAGATACAGATACGCAGTATTTT.

A note on this clonotype: A much bigger clone sits one base away, suggesting this may be a read error. The rearrangement uses TRBV15 and TRBJ2-1, with 8 bases identical to TRBD2. With the DNA end fitting TRBJ2-7 better, the J assignment may be wrong. Germline assignment: CDR1 LNHNV and CDR2 YYDKDF (reference sequence). This CDR3 region has 16 residues. CDR3 loop: CATSILPAGGRNEQYF. The CDR3 region has the DNA TGTGCCACCAGCATCCTCCCGGCGGGGGGCCGCAATGAGCAGTACTTC.

This clonotype has only a few counts. V is TRBV29-1 and J is TRBJ2-7; tentative D call: TRBD2 (7 bases). The CDR3 runs 15 residues. Germline CDR1 is SQVTM and CDR2 is ANQGSEA. V lost 2 bases and J lost 3, with 17 bases in between. CDR3 sequence reads: CSVESPRGGNYEQYF. The CDR3 DNA reads TGCAGCGTTGAATCCCCACGCGGGGGCAACTACGAGCAGTACTTC.

The chain joins TRBV27 to TRBJ1-1; D is undetermined. The V and J ends lost 5 bases and 2 bases respectively, with 12 bases between them. The germline V gene has CDR1 MNHEY and CDR2 SMNVEV (reference sequence). This CDR3 has 14 residues. The DNA of the CDR3 is TGTGCCAGCAGTACGGACTGGGGTAACACTGAAGCTTTCTTT. It translates to CASSTDWGNTEAFF.

The table lists this clonotype with a few counts. The gene calls are TRBV21-1 and TRBJ2-1; the D segment call TRBD1 is taken from the table without a DNA check. TRBV21-1 is assigned pseudogene status. The CDR3 consists of 15 residues. For the CDR3, the DNA is TGTGCCAGCAGGGGGACAGGGGTCGTCTATGGTGAGCAGTTCTTC. As protein: CASRGTGVVYGEQFF.

As concerns this clonotype: The junction departs from germline at one end; a sequencing error may be responsible. V gene TRBV7-8 combines with J gene TRBJ2-3; TRBD2 matches at 10 bases. The CDR3 sequence is 13 residues long. Per germline, CDR1 SGHVS and CDR2 FQNEAQ. The CDR3 DNA sequence: TGTGCCAGTCCGGGACTAGCGTGGGATATGCAGTATTTT. Its translation: CASPGLAWDMQYF.

With respect to this clonotype: A single base separates this from a much larger clone, so it may be a read error. This sequence joins TRBV4-1 and TRBJ2-1; tentatively, D is TRBD1 (6 bases). The CDR3 sequence is 14 residues long. V was clipped by 3 bases and J by 10 bases, with 16 bases between them. Germline V gene data show CDR1 as MGHRA and CDR2 as YSYEKL. The CDR3 protein is CASSQTTGEYEQFF. CDR3 bases: TGCGCCAGCAGCCAGACGACAGGCGAATACGAGCAGTTCTTC.

This clonotype was detected a few times. The CDR3, as DNA: TGCGCCAGCAGCTTGGGCAGGGGCTCACCCCTCTACGATGGCTACACCTTC. Translated: CASSLGRGSPLYDGYTF. The genes are TRBV5-1 and TRBJ1-2, with a tentative D call TRBD1 (6 bases). In germline, CDR1 is SGHRS, CDR2 YFSETQ. The ends were cut back, 0 bases at V and 6 bases at J, with 21 bases in the middle. The CDR3 is 17 residues long.